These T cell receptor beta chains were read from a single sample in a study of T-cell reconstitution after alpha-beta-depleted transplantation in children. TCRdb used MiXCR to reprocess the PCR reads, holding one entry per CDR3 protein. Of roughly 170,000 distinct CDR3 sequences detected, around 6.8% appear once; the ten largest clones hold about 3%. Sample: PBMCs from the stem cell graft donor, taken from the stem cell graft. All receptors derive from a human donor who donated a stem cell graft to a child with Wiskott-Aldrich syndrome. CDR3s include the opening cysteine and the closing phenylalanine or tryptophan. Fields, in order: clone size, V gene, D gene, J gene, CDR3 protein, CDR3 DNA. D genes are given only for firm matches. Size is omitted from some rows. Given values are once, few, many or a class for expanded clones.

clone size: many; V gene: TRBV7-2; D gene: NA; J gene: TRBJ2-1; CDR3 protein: CASSLRDSYNEQFF; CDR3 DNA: TGTGCCAGCAGCTTACGGGACTCCTACAATGAGCAGTTCTTC
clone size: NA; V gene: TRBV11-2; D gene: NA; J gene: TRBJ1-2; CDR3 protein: CASSPGPEIYGYTF; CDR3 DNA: TGTGCCAGCAGCCCCGGGCCTGAAATCTATGGCTACACCTTC
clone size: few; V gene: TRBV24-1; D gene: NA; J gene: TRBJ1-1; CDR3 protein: CATSDPSGGNTEAFF; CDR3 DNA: TGTGCCACCAGTGACCCCTCGGGGGGGAACACTGAAGCTTTCTTT
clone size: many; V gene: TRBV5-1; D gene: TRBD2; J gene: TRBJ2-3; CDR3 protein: CASSIGLAGGTTDTQYF; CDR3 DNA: TGCGCCAGCAGTATCGGACTAGCGGGGGGTACTACAGATACGCAGTATTTT
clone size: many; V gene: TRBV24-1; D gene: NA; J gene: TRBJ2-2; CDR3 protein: CATGGTPTADTGELFF; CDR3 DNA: TGTGCCACCGGAGGGACGCCTACCGCGGACACCGGGGAGCTGTTTTTT
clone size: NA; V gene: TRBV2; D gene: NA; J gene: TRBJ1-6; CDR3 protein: CASSSRGRRSPLHF; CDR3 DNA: TGTGCCAGCAGTTCGCGGGGCCGACGATCACCCCTCCACTTT
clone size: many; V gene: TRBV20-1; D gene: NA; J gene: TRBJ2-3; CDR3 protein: CSQKLLDTQYF; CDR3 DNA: TGCAGTCAGAAGCTCCTGGATACGCAGTATTTT
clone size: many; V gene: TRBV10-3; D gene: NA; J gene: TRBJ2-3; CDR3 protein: CAISGWGGVGTDTQYF; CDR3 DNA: TGTGCCATCAGTGGCTGGGGCGGAGTTGGCACAGATACGCAGTATTTT
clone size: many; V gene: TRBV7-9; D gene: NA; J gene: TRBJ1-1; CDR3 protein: CASSPRDGRLEAFF; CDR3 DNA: TGTGCCAGCAGCCCTCGGGACGGCCGGCTTGAGGCTTTCTTT
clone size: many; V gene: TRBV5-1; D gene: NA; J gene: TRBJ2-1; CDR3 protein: CASSSGQPGNEQFF; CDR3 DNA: TGCGCCAGCAGCTCAGGACAGCCTGGCAATGAGCAGTTCTTC
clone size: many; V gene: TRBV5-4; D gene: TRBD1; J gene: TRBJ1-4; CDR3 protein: CASSSRTGDAEKLFF; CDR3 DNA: TGTGCCAGCAGCTCAAGGACAGGGGATGCTGAAAAACTGTTTTTT
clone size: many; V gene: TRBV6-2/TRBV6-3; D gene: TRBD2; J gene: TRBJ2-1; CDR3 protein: CASSYSIGLAVTYNEQFF; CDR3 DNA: TGTGCCAGCAGTTACTCTATTGGACTAGCGGTAACCTACAATGAGCAGTTCTTC
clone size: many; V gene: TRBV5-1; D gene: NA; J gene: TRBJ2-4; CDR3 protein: CASTTAPTAGLAKNIQYF; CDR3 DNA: TGCGCCAGCACTACTGCACCTACTGCAGGCCTAGCCAAAAACATTCAGTACTTC
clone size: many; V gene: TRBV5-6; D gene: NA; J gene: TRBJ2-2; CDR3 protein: CASSLASDYAHTGELFF; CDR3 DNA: TGTGCCAGCAGCTTGGCCTCGGACTACGCTCACACCGGGGAGCTGTTTTTT
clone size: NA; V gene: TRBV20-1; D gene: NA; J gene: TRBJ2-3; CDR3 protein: CSASSRRSGGDTQYF; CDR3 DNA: TGCAGTGCTAGCTCCCGACGATCGGGTGGAGATACGCAGTATTTT
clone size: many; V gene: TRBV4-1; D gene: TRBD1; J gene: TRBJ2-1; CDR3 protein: CASSHEQGERYNEQFF; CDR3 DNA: TGCGCCAGCAGCCATGAGCAGGGGGAGAGATACAATGAGCAGTTCTTC
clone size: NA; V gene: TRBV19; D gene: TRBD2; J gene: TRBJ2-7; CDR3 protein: CASSTSGLAGGEQYF; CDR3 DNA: TGTGCCAGTAGTACCTCCGGACTAGCGGGAGGCGAGCAGTACTTC
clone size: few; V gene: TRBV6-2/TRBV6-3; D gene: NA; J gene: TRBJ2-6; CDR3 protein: CASSYGVGANVLTF; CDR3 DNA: TGTGCCAGCAGTTACGGGGTTGGGGCCAACGTCCTGACTTTC
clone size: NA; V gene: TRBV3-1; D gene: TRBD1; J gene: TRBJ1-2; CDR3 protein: CASSPNPTGAYGYTF; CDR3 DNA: TGTGCCAGCAGCCCTAACCCGACAGGGGCTTATGGCTACACCTTC
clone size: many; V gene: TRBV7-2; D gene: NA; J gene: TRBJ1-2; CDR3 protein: CASSLVTGADYGYTF; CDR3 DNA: TGTGCCAGCAGCTTAGTAACGGGGGCTGACTATGGCTACACCTTC
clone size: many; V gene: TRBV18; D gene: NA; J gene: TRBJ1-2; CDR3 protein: CASSPTQGNYVYGYTF; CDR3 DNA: TGTGCCAGCTCACCGACACAGGGCAACTACGTCTATGGCTACACCTTC
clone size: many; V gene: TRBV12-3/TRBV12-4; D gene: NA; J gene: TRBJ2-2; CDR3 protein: CASTQGQPTGELFF; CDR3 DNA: TGTGCCAGCACCCAAGGGCAGCCCACCGGGGAGCTGTTTTTT
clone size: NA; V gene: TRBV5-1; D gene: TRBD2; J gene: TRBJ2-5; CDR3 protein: CASSLNPGGVQETQYF; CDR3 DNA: TGCGCCAGCAGTTTGAATCCGGGGGGGGTCCAAGAGACCCAGTACTTC
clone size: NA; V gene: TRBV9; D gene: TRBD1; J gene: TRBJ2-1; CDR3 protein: CASMPGQGSNEQFF; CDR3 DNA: TGTGCCAGCATGCCGGGACAGGGGTCCAATGAGCAGTTCTTC
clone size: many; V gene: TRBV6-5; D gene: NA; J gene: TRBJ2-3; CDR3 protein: CASSGYRAASTDTQYF; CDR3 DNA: TGTGCCAGCAGCGGATACAGGGCAGCTAGCACAGATACGCAGTATTTT
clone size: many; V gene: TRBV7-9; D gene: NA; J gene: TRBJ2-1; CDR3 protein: CASRHRRNNEQFF; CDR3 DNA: TGTGCCAGCAGACACAGGAGAAACAATGAGCAGTTCTTC
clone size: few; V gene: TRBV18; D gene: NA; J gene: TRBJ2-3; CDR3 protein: CASSPLVDRDTDTQYF; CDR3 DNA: TGTGCCAGCTCACCTTTAGTTGATCGGGACACAGATACGCAGTATTTT